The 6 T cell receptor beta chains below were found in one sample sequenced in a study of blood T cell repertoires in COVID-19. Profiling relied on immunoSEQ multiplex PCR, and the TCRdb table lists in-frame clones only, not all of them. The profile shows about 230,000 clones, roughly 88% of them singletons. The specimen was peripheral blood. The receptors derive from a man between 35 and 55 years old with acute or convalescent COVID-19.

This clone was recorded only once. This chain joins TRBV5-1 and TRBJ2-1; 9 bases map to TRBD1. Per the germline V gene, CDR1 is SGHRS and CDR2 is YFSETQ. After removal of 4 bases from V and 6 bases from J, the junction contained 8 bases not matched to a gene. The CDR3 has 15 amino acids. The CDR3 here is CASSAGTGLGNEQFF. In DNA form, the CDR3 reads TGCGCCAGCAGCGCCGGGACAGGGTTGGGCAATGAGCAGTTCTTC. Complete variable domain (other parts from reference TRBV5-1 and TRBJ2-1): KAGVTQTPRYLIKTRGQQVTLSCSPISGHRSVSWYQQTPGQGLQFLFEYFSETQRNKGNFPGRFSGRQFSNSRSEMNVSTLELGDSALYLCASSAGTGLGNEQFFGPGTRLTVL.

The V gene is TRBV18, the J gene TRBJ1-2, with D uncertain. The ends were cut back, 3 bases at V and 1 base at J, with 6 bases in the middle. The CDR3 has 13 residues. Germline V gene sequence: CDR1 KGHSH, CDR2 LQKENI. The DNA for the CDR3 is TGTGCCAGCTCACCCGCGGGTAACTATGGCTACACCTTC. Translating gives CASSPAGNYGYTF.

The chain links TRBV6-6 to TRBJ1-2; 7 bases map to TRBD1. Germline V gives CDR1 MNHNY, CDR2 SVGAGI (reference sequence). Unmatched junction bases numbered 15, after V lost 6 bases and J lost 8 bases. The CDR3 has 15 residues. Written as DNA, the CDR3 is TGTGCCAGCAGACCACCGACAGGGACGGGGTTCGGCTACACCTTC. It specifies CASRPPTGTGFGYTF.

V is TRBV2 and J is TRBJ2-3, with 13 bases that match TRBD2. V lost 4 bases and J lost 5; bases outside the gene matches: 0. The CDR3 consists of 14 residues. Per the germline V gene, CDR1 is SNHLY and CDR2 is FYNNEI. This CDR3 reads CASSGTSGRDTQYF. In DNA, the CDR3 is TGTGCCAGCAGTGGGACTAGCGGGAGAGATACGCAGTATTTT.

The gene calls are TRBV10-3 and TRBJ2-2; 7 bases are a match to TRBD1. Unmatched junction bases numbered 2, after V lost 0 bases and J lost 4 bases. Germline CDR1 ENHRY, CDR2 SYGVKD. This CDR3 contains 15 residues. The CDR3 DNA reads TGTGCCATCAGTGAGTCGTCAGGGGGCACCGGGGAGCTGTTTTTT. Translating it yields CAISESSGGTGELFF.

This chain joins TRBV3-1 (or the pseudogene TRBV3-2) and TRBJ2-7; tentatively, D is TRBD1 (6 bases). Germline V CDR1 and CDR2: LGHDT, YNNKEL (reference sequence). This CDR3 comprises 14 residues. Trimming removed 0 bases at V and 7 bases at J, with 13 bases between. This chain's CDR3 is CASSQDLSRGEQYF. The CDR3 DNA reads TGTGCCAGCAGCCAAGATCTAAGTAGGGGGGAGCAGTACTTC.